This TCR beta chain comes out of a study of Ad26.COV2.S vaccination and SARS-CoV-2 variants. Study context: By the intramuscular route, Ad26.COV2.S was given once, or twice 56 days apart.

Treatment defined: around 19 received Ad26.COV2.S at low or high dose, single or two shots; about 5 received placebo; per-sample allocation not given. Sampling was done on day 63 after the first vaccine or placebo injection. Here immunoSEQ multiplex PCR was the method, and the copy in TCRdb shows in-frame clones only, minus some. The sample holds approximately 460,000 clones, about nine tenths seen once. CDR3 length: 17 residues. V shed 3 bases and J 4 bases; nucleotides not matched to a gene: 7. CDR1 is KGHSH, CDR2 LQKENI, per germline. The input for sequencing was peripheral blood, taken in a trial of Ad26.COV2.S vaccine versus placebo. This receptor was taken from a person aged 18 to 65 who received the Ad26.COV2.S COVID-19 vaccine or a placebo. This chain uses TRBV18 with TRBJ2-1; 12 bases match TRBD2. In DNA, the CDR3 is TGTGCCAGCTCACCCCTTTCTAGCGGGGGGGCTTACAATGAGCAGTTCTTC. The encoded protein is CASSPLSSGGAYNEQFF.